This T cell receptor beta chain stems from a study of blood T cell repertoires in COVID-19. The wider study: From the United States, Italy and Spain came samples of acute and convalescent COVID-19. Nucleic acid was either cDNA or gDNA, and it came from T cells, B-cell-depleted T cells, or PBMCs.

Germline loops: CDR1 MNHEY, CDR2 SVGEGT. CDR3 length: 14 residues. V shed 6 bases, J shed 1 base, and the junction held 6 bases outside the gene matches. As processed by the authors: Amplification with reference gene primers provided the estimates of nucleated cell counts. Profiled with immunoSEQ multiplex PCR; TCRdb holds only in-frame clones, not every one. V and J calls plus clone size are reproduced from that table; the DNA served to infer D and trimming. This sample has around 80,000 clones; over 65% occur once, and the top ten carry around 6%. What was sequenced was peripheral blood. The rearrangement joins TRBV6-2 or TRBV6-3 to TRBJ2-7; TRBD1 aligns across 7 bases. The clonotype was recovered from a man aged 45-60 years with active or convalescent COVID-19. This CDR3 is CASSRYRGSYEQYF. The CDR3 DNA reads as TGTGCCAGCAGCCGATACAGGGGATCCTACGAGCAGTACTTC.